This TCR beta chain is from a study of OX40 agonist ivuxolimab in advanced cancers. Study summary: Allowance was made for prior anti-PD-1, anti-PD-L1 or anti-CTLA-4 therapy, and 40% to 45% had some. Partial responses occurred in three patients (one hepatocellular carcinoma, two cutaneous melanoma).

Sequencing was performed with immunoSEQ multiplex PCR; in TCRdb, only in-frame clones are kept and a portion is missing. The repertoire consists of some 86,000 clones, with around 90% occurring once and the leading ten covering around 7%. The CDR3 runs to 13 residues. Per the germline V gene, CDR1 is SGHRS and CDR2 is YFSETQ. The germline V and J ends were trimmed by 4 bases and 6 bases, with 12 bases remaining between them. Here the sequenced sample was CD4+ or CD8+ T cells sorted from blood, taken in a trial of the OX40 agonist ivuxolimab. This clonotype originated in an adult with an advanced solid tumor such as melanoma, head and neck, liver or kidney cancer. The rearrangement uses TRBV5-1 and TRBJ2-3; weak D call: TRBD2 (6 bases). As DNA, the CDR3 is TGCGCCAGCAGCGACCCAGGAGGGGATACGCAGTATTTT. Translating it yields CASSDPGGDTQYF.